The source of this TCR beta chain is a study of blood T cell repertoires in COVID-19. Across the whole study: T cells, B-cell-depleted T cells, or PBMCs provided the cDNA or gDNA that served as material.

Original processing notes: Scientists estimated how many nucleated cells there were by amplifying reference gene primers. Profiling relied on immunoSEQ multiplex PCR, and the TCRdb table lists in-frame clones only, not all of them. The DNA gave D and trimming, while V, J and clone size come from that table. The sample includes 150,000 or so clones, about 83% of them seen just once. V lost 6 bases to trimming and J lost 0 bases; unmatched junction nucleotides: 8. The CDR3 covers 17 residues. Germline CDR1 is MDHEN and CDR2 is SYDVKM. Sequencing input: peripheral blood. The J gene is TRBJ2-6, the V gene TRBV28, with 7 bases fitting TRBD1. This clonotype was obtained from a human donor in a cohort sampled during active COVID-19. This CDR3 reads CASRAQGRLSGANVLTF. CDR3 coding DNA: TGTGCCAGCAGGGCACAGGGGAGACTCTCTGGGGCCAACGTCCTGACTTTC.